The 4 T cell receptor beta chains in this list originate from one sample, sequenced in a study of monozygotic twins with inflammatory bowel disease. TCRdb reanalyzed the 5' RACE reads and collapses them to one entry per CDR3 protein, without DNA. The sample includes just over 300,000 distinct CDR3 sequences. The sequencing sample was made of blood. The receptors originated from a human donor with ulcerative colitis or Crohn's disease, or a healthy co-twin of an affected twin (not recorded which).

J is TRBJ2-1 and V is TRBV7-7; checking the TCRdb D call of TRBD1 is not possible without DNA. Germline CDR1 reads SSHAT; CDR2 reads FNYEAQ (reference sequence). This CDR3 is 15 amino acids long. The CDR3: CASSKAPFINNEQFF.

The chain couples TRBV10-3 to TRBJ1-5; TCRdb proposes TRBD1, but this gene call is untestable without DNA. In germline, CDR1 is ENHRY, CDR2 SYGVKD. This CDR3 has 16 residues. The CDR3 reads CAISDLGGRGNQPQHF.

This sequence joins TRBV25-1 and TRBJ2-5. The V gene's germline CDR1 is MGHDK and CDR2 SYGVNS. The CDR3 sequence is 15 residues long. The chain's CDR3 is CASSPPWGDQETQYF.

The chain recombines TRBV15 with TRBJ2-3; the TCRdb call, TRBD1, lacks DNA for checking. The CDR3 runs to 15 residues. Per germline, CDR1 LNHNV and CDR2 YYDKDF (reference sequence). CDR3: CATSREGAHTDTQYF.